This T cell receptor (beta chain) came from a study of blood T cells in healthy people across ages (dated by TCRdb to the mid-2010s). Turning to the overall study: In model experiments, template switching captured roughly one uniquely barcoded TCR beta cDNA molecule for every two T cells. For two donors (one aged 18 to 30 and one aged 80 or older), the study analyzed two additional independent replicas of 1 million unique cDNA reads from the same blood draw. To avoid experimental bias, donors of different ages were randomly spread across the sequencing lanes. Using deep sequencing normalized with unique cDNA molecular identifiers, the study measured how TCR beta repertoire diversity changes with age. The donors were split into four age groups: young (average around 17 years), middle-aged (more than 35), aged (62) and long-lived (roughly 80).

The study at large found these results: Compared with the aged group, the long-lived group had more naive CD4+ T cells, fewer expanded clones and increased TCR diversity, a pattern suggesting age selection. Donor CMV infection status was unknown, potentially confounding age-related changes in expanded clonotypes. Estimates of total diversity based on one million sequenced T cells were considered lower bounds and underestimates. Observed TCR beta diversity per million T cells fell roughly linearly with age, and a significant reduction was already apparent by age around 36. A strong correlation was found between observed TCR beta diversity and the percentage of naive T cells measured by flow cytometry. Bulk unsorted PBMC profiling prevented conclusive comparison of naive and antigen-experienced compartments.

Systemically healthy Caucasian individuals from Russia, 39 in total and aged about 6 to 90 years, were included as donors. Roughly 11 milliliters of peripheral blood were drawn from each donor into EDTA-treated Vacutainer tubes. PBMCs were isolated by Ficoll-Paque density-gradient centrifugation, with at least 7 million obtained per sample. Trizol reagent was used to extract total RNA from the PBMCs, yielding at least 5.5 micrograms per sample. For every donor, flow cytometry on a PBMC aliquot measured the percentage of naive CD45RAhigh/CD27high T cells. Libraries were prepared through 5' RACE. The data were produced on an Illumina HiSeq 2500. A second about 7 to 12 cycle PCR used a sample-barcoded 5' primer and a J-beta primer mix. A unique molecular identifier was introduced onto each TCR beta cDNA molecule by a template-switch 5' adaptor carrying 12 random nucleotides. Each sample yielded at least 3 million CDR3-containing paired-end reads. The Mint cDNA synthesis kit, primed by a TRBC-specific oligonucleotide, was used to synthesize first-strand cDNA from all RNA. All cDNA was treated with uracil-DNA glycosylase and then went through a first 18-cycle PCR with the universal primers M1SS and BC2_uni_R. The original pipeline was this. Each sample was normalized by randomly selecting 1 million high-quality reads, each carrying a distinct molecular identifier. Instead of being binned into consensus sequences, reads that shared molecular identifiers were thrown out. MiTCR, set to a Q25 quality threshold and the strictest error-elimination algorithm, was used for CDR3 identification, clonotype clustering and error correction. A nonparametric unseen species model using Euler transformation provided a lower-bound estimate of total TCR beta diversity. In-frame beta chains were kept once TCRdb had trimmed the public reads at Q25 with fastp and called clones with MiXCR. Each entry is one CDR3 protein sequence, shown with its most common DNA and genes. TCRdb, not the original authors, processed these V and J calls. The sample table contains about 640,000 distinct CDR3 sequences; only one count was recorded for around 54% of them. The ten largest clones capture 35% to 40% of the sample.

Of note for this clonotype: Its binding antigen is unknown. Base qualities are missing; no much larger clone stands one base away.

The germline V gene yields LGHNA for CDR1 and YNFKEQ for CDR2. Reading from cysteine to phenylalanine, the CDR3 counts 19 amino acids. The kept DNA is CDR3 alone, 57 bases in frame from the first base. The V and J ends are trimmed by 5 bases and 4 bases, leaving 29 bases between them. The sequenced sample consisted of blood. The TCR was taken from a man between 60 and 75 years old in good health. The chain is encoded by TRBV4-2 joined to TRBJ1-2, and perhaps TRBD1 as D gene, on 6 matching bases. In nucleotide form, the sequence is TGTGCCAGCAGCGGGAGTACAGCACGAACAGGGATTTCCCCCTATGGCTACACCTTC. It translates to CASSGSTARTGISPYGYTF.